These T cell receptor beta chains were read from a single sample in a study of blood T cell repertoires in COVID-19. Data came from immunoSEQ multiplex PCR; TCRdb stores just in-frame clones and leaves some out. This sample carries 130,000 to 150,000 clones, 84% of them seen once, and the ten largest clones take approximately 6.5%. The sequenced sample was peripheral blood. These receptors were taken from a human donor in a cohort sampled during active COVID-19. CDR3s include the opening cysteine and the closing phenylalanine or tryptophan. A D gene is named only where the DNA matches it firmly. Clone size is not always given. Where it is, it says once, few, many or a class for expanded clones.

d_gene	v_gene	j_gene	abundance	len	CDR3aa	CDR3nt
TRBD2	TRBV3-1/TRBV3-2	TRBJ2-3	once	16	CASSQDLTSATDTQYF	TGTGCCAGCAGCCAAGATTTGACTAGCGCCACAGATACGCAGTATTTT
TRBD1	TRBV7-2	TRBJ2-5	few	13	CASSRGTEETQYF	TGTGCCAGCAGCCGTGGGACAGAAGAGACCCAGTACTTC
.	TRBV5-4	TRBJ2-3	.	15	CASSPRQASTDTQYF	TGTGCCAGCAGCCCGAGACAGGCTAGCACAGATACGCAGTATTTT
.	TRBV7-2	TRBJ1-6	.	14	CASSLQGIGSPLHF	TGTGCCAGCAGCTTACAGGGGATCGGTTCACCCCTCCACTTT
TRBD2	TRBV19	TRBJ2-3	.	16	CASSISLAGGTDTQYF	TGTGCCAGTAGTATCTCCCTAGCGGGGGGCACAGATACGCAGTATTTT
TRBD2	TRBV28	TRBJ2-3	.	17	CASSLVGLAGGPNTQYF	TGTGCCAGCAGTTTGGTCGGACTAGCGGGGGGGCCTAATACGCAGTATTTT
TRBD1	TRBV5-1	TRBJ1-4	.	15	CASSLGPQGNEKLFF	TGCGCCAGCAGCTTGGGACCACAGGGGAATGAAAAACTGTTTTTT
TRBD2	TRBV28	TRBJ2-3	.	16	CASSRTSGGRTDTQYF	TGTGCCAGCAGTCGGACTAGCGGGGGTAGGACAGATACGCAGTATTTT
.	TRBV5-1	TRBJ1-5	.	20	CASSRRHKQSPHNSNQPQHF	TGCGCCAGCAGCCGTCGACACAAGCAAAGTCCCCACAATAGCAATCAGCCCCAGCATTTT
TRBD2	TRBV13	TRBJ2-1	.	16	CASSAQLAGGLNEQFF	TGTGCCAGCAGCGCCCAACTAGCGGGGGGGCTAAATGAGCAGTTCTTC
.	TRBV21-1	TRBJ2-1	once	17	CASSSPILYKEVDEQFF	TGTGCCAGCAGCTCACCAATCTTGTATAAGGAGGTCGATGAGCAGTTCTTC
TRBD2	TRBV5-4	TRBJ2-2	.	16	CASHLPAGGRSGELFF	TGTGCCAGCCATCTCCCAGCGGGGGGGAGGTCCGGGGAGCTGTTTTTT
TRBD1	TRBV5-1	TRBJ1-1	few	16	CASSSQTGGRNTEAFF	TGCGCCAGCAGCTCGCAGACAGGGGGAAGGAACACTGAAGCTTTCTTT
TRBD1	TRBV28	TRBJ1-3	.	14	CASRTGGSGNTIYF	TGTGCCAGCAGGACAGGGGGTTCTGGAAACACCATATATTTT
TRBD1	TRBV9	TRBJ1-3	.	16	CASSHGQGSLGNTIYF	TGTGCCAGCAGTCACGGACAGGGAAGCCTTGGAAACACCATATATTTT
TRBD2	TRBV7-3	TRBJ2-2	.	17	CASSPKGGGLDTGELFF	TGTGCCAGCAGCCCCAAGGGCGGGGGGCTTGACACCGGGGAGCTGTTTTTT
TRBD1	TRBV5-5	TRBJ2-7	few	17	CASSLSIWDRTNYEQYF	TGTGCCAGCAGCTTGAGTATATGGGACAGGACTAACTACGAGCAGTACTTC
TRBD1	TRBV2	TRBJ1-2	.	12	CATAPTGDGYTF	TGTGCCACGGCTCCGACAGGGGACGGCTACACCTTC
.	TRBV4-2	TRBJ2-7	once	16	CASSLLQAGSSYEQYF	TGTGCCAGCAGCCTCCTACAAGCGGGCAGCTCCTACGAGCAGTACTTC
.	TRBV3-1/TRBV3-2	TRBJ1-4	.	13	CASSQGRVEKLFF	TGTGCCAGCAGCCAAGGTCGAGTGGAAAAACTGTTTTTT
TRBD2	TRBV7-9	TRBJ2-5	.	15	CASSSFSGASETQYF	TGTGCCAGCAGCTCCTTTAGCGGGGCCTCAGAGACCCAGTACTTC
.	TRBV6-6	TRBJ2-1	.	15	CASSSRGVAHNEQFF	TGTGCCAGCAGTTCTCGCGGGGTGGCTCACAATGAGCAGTTCTTC
.	TRBV5-3	TRBJ1-2	.	16	CARSKAGLDGPYGYTF	TGTGCCAGAAGCAAGGCGGGCCTCGACGGCCCCTATGGCTACACCTTC
TRBD1	TRBV9	TRBJ2-6	.	17	CACSVDQGAVGANVLTF	TGTGCCTGCAGTGTAGACCAGGGGGCGGTGGGGGCCAACGTCCTGACTTTC
.	TRBV6-5	TRBJ1-4	.	13	CASKNQGDEKLFF	TGTGCCAGCAAAAACCAGGGCGATGAAAAACTGTTTTTT
.	TRBV7-2	TRBJ2-5	.	13	CASSIRGSETQYF	TGTGCCAGCAGTATCAGGGGTTCAGAGACCCAGTACTTC
TRBD2	TRBV11-3	TRBJ2-3	once	16	CASSSNSGGATDTQYF	TGTGCCAGCAGCTCTAATAGCGGGGGGGCAACAGATACGCAGTATTTT
TRBD1	TRBV5-1	TRBJ1-2	.	15	CASSLGQGVSDGYTF	TGCGCCAGCAGCTTGGGACAGGGGGTGTCAGATGGCTACACCTTC
TRBD1	TRBV19	TRBJ2-7	.	13	CASSSYRGDEQYF	TGTGCCAGTAGTAGCTACAGGGGGGACGAGCAGTACTTC
.	TRBV6-5	TRBJ2-2	.	12	CASSFWPGELFF	TGTGCCAGCAGTTTTTGGCCCGGGGAGCTGTTTTTT
.	TRBV7-3	TRBJ2-5	.	14	CASSPRPGYETQYF	TGTGCCAGCAGCCCGCGGCCGGGGTATGAGACCCAGTACTTC
TRBD2	TRBV2	TRBJ2-7	.	15	CASSEVGAGGYEQYF	TGTGCCAGCAGTGAAGTTGGAGCGGGGGGGTACGAGCAGTACTTC
TRBD2	TRBV5-1	TRBJ2-1	.	15	CASSLRSGGAREQFF	TGCGCCAGCAGCTTGCGTAGCGGGGGGGCTCGTGAGCAGTTCTTC
TRBD1	TRBV3-1/TRBV3-2	TRBJ2-7	.	14	CASSRLRDSYEQYF	TGTGCCAGCAGCCGCCTAAGGGACAGCTACGAGCAGTACTTC
TRBD2	TRBV6-1	TRBJ2-3	.	18	CASSEAKGTSGFTDTQYF	TGTGCCAGCAGTGAAGCAAAAGGGACTAGCGGGTTCACAGATACGCAGTATTTT